Listed below are T cell receptor beta chains from one sample, sequenced in a study of shared clonotypes between healthy human individuals. Sequencing used immunoSEQ multiplex PCR; TCRdb keeps in-frame clones, though not all of them. The sample yields some 1.5 million clones, 95% to 99% seen once. The sample comprised naive CD4+ T cells sorted from blood. The receptors were gathered from a man aged 25 to 40 in good health. Each CDR3 is given with its conserved first and last residue. D genes are given only for firm matches. Clone size is not always given. Where it is, it says once, few, many or a class for expanded clones.

cdr3_aa cdr3_nt j_call clone_size v_call d_call
CASVGTITGTQYF TGTGCCAGCGTTGGTACGATCACAGGGACGCAGTATTTT TRBJ2-3 . TRBV28 .
CASSHRTGEALSNQPQHF TGTGCCAGCAGCCACAGAACCGGAGAAGCCCTAAGCAATCAGCCCCAGCATTTT TRBJ1-5 . TRBV4-2 .
CASSLGRSTNEKLFF TGCGCCAGCAGCTTGGGACGGTCAACTAATGAAAAACTGTTTTTT TRBJ1-4 . TRBV5-1 .
CASSPEGTSGRNRQFF TGCGCCAGCAGCCCTGAAGGGACTAGCGGGAGGAATAGGCAGTTCTTC TRBJ2-1 . TRBV4-1 TRBD2
CASSPHRGSAEAFF TGTGCCAGCAGCCCCCACAGGGGTAGTGCTGAAGCTTTCTTT TRBJ1-1 . TRBV9 TRBD1
CSVAVQRDQPQHF TGCAGCGTTGCGGTCCAAAGGGATCAGCCCCAGCATTTT TRBJ1-5 . TRBV29-1 .
CASSTTLQQYF TGTGCCAGCAGCACTACCTTACAGCAGTACTTC TRBJ2-7 . TRBV21-1 .
CASSSRGRESSYEQYF TGTGCCAGCAGTTCCAGGGGGCGGGAGAGCTCCTACGAGCAGTACTTC TRBJ2-7 . TRBV6-6 .
CASKSETSYEQYF TGCGCCAGCAAGTCCGAGACTTCCTACGAGCAGTACTTC TRBJ2-7 . TRBV5-1 .
CASSSSVLPGQLLGGYEQYF TGTGCCAGCAGCTCGAGTGTTCTTCCGGGACAGCTTTTAGGGGGTTACGAGCAGTACTTC TRBJ2-7 . TRBV5-5 TRBD1
CASSTGLFGNTIYF TGTGCCAGCAGTACGGGACTTTTTGGAAACACCATATATTTT TRBJ1-3 . TRBV28 .
CAISPWGTHVSNTEAFF TGTGCCATCAGTCCTTGGGGGACACACGTATCGAACACTGAAGCTTTCTTT TRBJ1-1 once TRBV10-3 .
CASSAPSGRQFF TGTGCCAGCAGCGCACCTAGCGGGAGGCAGTTCTTC TRBJ2-1 . TRBV9 TRBD2
CASRVRGGTGETQYF TGTGCCAGCAGGGTTCGTGGGGGGACGGGAGAGACCCAGTACTTC TRBJ2-5 . TRBV6-1 .
CASSHAGTGGTTTNEKLFF TGTGCCAGCAGCCACGCCGGGACAGGGGGCACCACAACTAATGAAAAACTGTTTTTT TRBJ1-4 . TRBV14 TRBD1
CASSLRTGIYEQYF TGTGCCAGCAGCTTACGGACAGGGATCTACGAGCAGTACTTC TRBJ2-7 once TRBV11-2 TRBD1
CASSLVFYEQYF TGTGCCAGCAGCTTGGTTTTCTACGAGCAGTACTTC TRBJ2-7 . TRBV5-6 .
CAISESLMGNQPQHF TGTGCCATCAGTGAGTCATTGATGGGGAATCAGCCCCAGCATTTT TRBJ1-5 . TRBV10-3 .
CASSVDLETQYF TGTGCCAGCAGCGTAGATCTGGAGACCCAGTACTTC TRBJ2-5 . TRBV9 .
CASSFRLAGEHEQYF TGCGCCAGCAGCTTCCGTCTAGCGGGAGAGCACGAGCAGTACTTC TRBJ2-7 . TRBV5-1 TRBD2
CSARIPREQYF TGCAGTGCTAGGATCCCCCGCGAGCAGTACTTC TRBJ2-7 once TRBV20-1 .
CASAGGREPWGELFF TGTGCTAGTGCCGGCGGGCGGGAGCCATGGGGGGAGCTGTTTTTT TRBJ2-2 . TRBV12-5 TRBD2
CASMGGQWRDEQYF TGTGCCAGTATGGGAGGCCAGTGGCGGGACGAGCAGTACTTC TRBJ2-7 . TRBV19 .
CASSHNSGTGDMQYF TGCGCCAGCAGCCATAATAGCGGGACGGGAGATATGCAGTATTTT TRBJ2-3 . TRBV4-1 TRBD2
CASGTSGNTQYF TGTGCCAGCGGGACTAGCGGAAATACGCAGTATTTT TRBJ2-3 . TRBV14 TRBD2
CASATGQPPYEQYF TGTGCCAGCGCTACGGGACAGCCTCCCTACGAGCAGTACTTC TRBJ2-7 . TRBV18 TRBD1
CASRGQGSNQPQHF TGTGCCAGCAGGGGACAGGGTAGCAATCAGCCCCAGCATTTT TRBJ1-5 few TRBV6-1 TRBD1
CASSSDSGANEQFF TGCGCCAGCAGCTCCGACTCGGGGGCGAATGAGCAGTTCTTC TRBJ2-1 . TRBV5-1 .
CASSLTGEVSKAFF TGTGCCAGCAGCTTGACAGGGGAAGTGTCAAAAGCTTTCTTT TRBJ1-1 . TRBV7-8 TRBD1
CASSLAPQGVLGNEQFF TGCGCCAGCAGCCTGGCTCCACAGGGGGTGTTAGGCAATGAGCAGTTCTTC TRBJ2-1 . TRBV5-1 TRBD1
CASSPGTSGSSPQETQYF TGTGCCAGCAGCCCCGGGACTAGCGGGAGTTCTCCCCAAGAGACCCAGTACTTC TRBJ2-5 . TRBV9 TRBD2
CASSPTELAGTDEQFF TGCGCCAGCAGCCCGACAGAACTAGCGGGGACGGATGAGCAGTTCTTC TRBJ2-1 . TRBV5-1 TRBD2
CAWSVGLAGKQFF TGTGCCTGGAGTGTAGGGCTAGCGGGGAAGCAGTTCTTC TRBJ2-1 once TRBV30 TRBD2
CASSMTPSPGELFF TGCGCCAGCAGCATGACGCCTAGTCCCGGGGAGCTGTTTTTT TRBJ2-2 once TRBV5-1 .
CASSSGQGWYEQYF TGTGCCAGCAGCTCTGGACAGGGGTGGTACGAGCAGTACTTC TRBJ2-7 . TRBV7-9 TRBD1
CSALDWGGQFF TGCAGTGCTCTCGACTGGGGAGGGCAGTTCTTC TRBJ2-1 . TRBV20-1 .
CASSFTTPTGVSIADTQYF TGTGCCAGCAGTTTCACCACCCCCACAGGGGTATCGATTGCAGATACGCAGTATTTT TRBJ2-3 . TRBV27 TRBD1
CASRPGTASSYEQYF TGTGCCAGCAGACCCGGGACCGCAAGCTCCTACGAGCAGTACTTC TRBJ2-7 . TRBV6-5 .
CASSLEGRYGYTF TGTGCCAGCAGCTTAGAGGGGCGATATGGCTACACCTTC TRBJ1-2 . TRBV7-2 .
CASSFRLAGVAGELFF TGTGCCAGCAGTTTTCGCCTAGCGGGAGTGGCCGGGGAGCTGTTTTTT TRBJ2-2 . TRBV28 TRBD2
CASSTYRGDTGELFF TGTGCCAGCAGTACTTACAGGGGAGACACCGGGGAGCTGTTTTTT TRBJ2-2 . TRBV28 TRBD1
CASSAQTGSYEQYF TGTGCCAGCAGCGCTCAGACAGGGTCCTACGAGCAGTACTTC TRBJ2-7 . TRBV9 TRBD1
CASSPRQGDSYEQYF TGTGCCAGCAGCCCCAGACAGGGAGACTCCTACGAGCAGTACTTC TRBJ2-7 . TRBV14 TRBD1
CASSLFQPNTEAFF TGTGCCAGCAGTTTATTTCAGCCGAACACTGAAGCTTTCTTT TRBJ1-1 . TRBV28 .
CASGLAGGYEQYF TGTGCTAGTGGTTTAGCGGGAGGGTACGAGCAGTACTTC TRBJ2-7 . TRBV12-5 TRBD2
CAWSPDREFENTF TGTGCCTGGAGTCCAGACAGGGAGTTTGAAAACACCTTC TRBJ1-2 . TRBV30 TRBD1
CASSLVQGQGNYGYTF TGTGCCAGCAGCTTAGTGCAAGGACAGGGAAACTATGGCTACACCTTC TRBJ1-2 . TRBV11-2 TRBD1
CASSRPGSGNTIYF TGTGCCAGTAGTCGTCCAGGTTCTGGAAACACCATATATTTT TRBJ1-3 . TRBV19 .
CASSYFQGYGEQYF TGTGCCAGCAGCTACTTTCAGGGGTATGGCGAGCAGTACTTC TRBJ2-7 . TRBV6-5 .
CASSLGHRTYEQYF TGTGCCAGCAGCTTAGGCCACAGAACCTACGAGCAGTACTTC TRBJ2-7 . TRBV11-2 .
CASSELGTEAFF TGTGCCAGCAGTGAATTAGGTACTGAAGCTTTCTTT TRBJ1-1 . TRBV25-1 .
CSTAGYEQFF TGCAGCACCGCGGGTTATGAGCAGTTCTTC TRBJ2-1 . TRBV29-1 .
CSVRQVVNAEAFF TGCAGCGTAAGACAGGTTGTTAACGCTGAAGCTTTCTTT TRBJ1-1 . TRBV29-1 .
CASSPTGRTEAFF TGTGCCAGCTCACCGACAGGGAGGACTGAAGCTTTCTTT TRBJ1-1 few TRBV18 TRBD1
CASSLTGSYQPQHF TGTGCCAGCAGCCTAACAGGGTCGTATCAGCCCCAGCATTTT TRBJ1-5 . TRBV6-1 .
CASTDRGRETQYF TGTGCCAGCACGGACAGGGGAAGGGAGACCCAGTACTTC TRBJ2-5 . TRBV25-1 TRBD1
CASSLPMPSTDTQYF TGTGCCAGCAGTTTACCGATGCCTAGCACAGATACGCAGTATTTT TRBJ2-3 . TRBV28 .
CASSLEVGPVYEQYF TGTGCCAGCAGCTTGGAGGTAGGGCCGGTCTACGAGCAGTACTTC TRBJ2-7 once TRBV5-6 .
CASSHNRGQYNEQFF TGCGCCAGCAGCCACAATCGGGGGCAATACAATGAGCAGTTCTTC TRBJ2-1 . TRBV4-1 .
CASSLGALAGDGTGELFF TGTGCCAGCAGCTTAGGAGCATTAGCGGGAGATGGCACCGGGGAGCTGTTTTTT TRBJ2-2 . TRBV7-6 TRBD2